The clone carrying this T cell receptor (beta chain) was seen at least ten times. Its antigen is undetermined. CDR3 size: 13 residues. The germline V gene has CDR1 MNHNS and CDR2 SASEGT. With 3 bases removed from V and 6 bases from J, the gap between germline ends came to 9 bases. The sample is drawn from a study of shared clonotypes between healthy human individuals. Study-wide findings and caveats: Some clonotypes were shared by all four sorted-subset donors, while others were not shared. The non-shared ones had lower generation probabilities than the shared ones. Larger estimated richness was generally seen in naive subsets than in memory subsets.

Repertoires were generated with immunoSEQ multiplex PCR, while TCRdb's copy carries only in-frame clones and drops some. The repertoire consists of under 85,000 clones, with 60% to 70% occurring once and the leading ten covering roughly half. The rearrangement joins TRBV6-1 to TRBJ2-1; D unresolved. The sequencing sample was made of memory CD8+ T cells sorted from blood. Noted subset: CD45RO+ cells pooled with CCR7-negative TemRA cells. This sequence originates from a man younger than 45 in good health. CDR3 bases: TGTGCCAGCAGTGACGGGCGAGGCAATGAGCAGTTCTTC. Translating gives CASSDGRGNEQFF.